This TCR beta chain was documented in a study of blood T cell repertoires in COVID-19. Study details: The study drew acute and convalescent COVID-19 samples from the United States, Italy and Spain. T cells, B-cell-depleted T cells, or PBMCs supplied cDNA or gDNA.

Authors' analysis steps: Amplification from reference gene primers served as the basis for estimated nucleated cell counts. TCRdb's table, derived via immunoSEQ multiplex PCR, lists solely in-frame clones and lacks some. The DNA was the basis for D and trimming; V, J and clone size are from that table. Counted here are 200,000 to 250,000 clones, around 82% occurring once; the ten biggest clones make up over 2.5%. The germline V gene has CDR1 SGDLS and CDR2 YYNGEE. This CDR3 contains 14 residues. V dropped 0 bases and J dropped 2 bases, with 6 bases sitting between them. The sequenced material came from peripheral blood. The chain joins TRBV9 to TRBJ2-1; D unresolved. The sequence was obtained from a woman in her twenties or thirties who had recovered from COVID-19. The CDR3 nucleotides are TGTGCCAGCAGCGTAGGAAGCGCCTACAATGAGCAGTTCTTC. Protein product: CASSVGSAYNEQFF.